Listed below are T cell receptor beta chains from one sample, sequenced in a study of shared clonotypes between healthy human individuals. TCRdb keeps only in-frame clones here, not all; method: immunoSEQ multiplex PCR. The repertoire holds around 2.3 million clones, with 90% to 97% as singletons. Sample: naive CD4+ T cells sorted from blood. The receptors shown here come from a man between 18 and 35 years old in good health. Both conserved end residues are part of each CDR3. The D gene is left open where the match is weak. Expanded clones are given a class, and other clones once, few, many or no size at all.

D: TRBD1; size: .; V: TRBV5-1; J: TRBJ1-6; DNA: TGCGCCAGCAGCTTCGAGACAGGGCGAGATTCACCCCTCCACTTT; CDR3: CASSFETGRDSPLHF
D: TRBD2; size: .; V: TRBV5-4; J: TRBJ2-7; DNA: TGTGCCAGCAGCTTGGGAGCGGGGGTTACCCGGGAGCAGTACTTC; CDR3: CASSLGAGVTREQYF
D: TRBD1; size: .; V: TRBV2; J: TRBJ2-3; DNA: TGTGCCAGCGGAGAAAACAGGGGAATAGATACGCAGTATTTT; CDR3: CASGENRGIDTQYF
D: .; size: once; V: TRBV10-3; J: TRBJ2-1; DNA: TGTGCCATCAGCGGCGGGGTCTCCTACAATGAGCAGTTCTTC; CDR3: CAISGGVSYNEQFF
D: .; size: .; V: TRBV6-5; J: TRBJ2-3; DNA: TGTGCCAGCAGTTCTCATTACACAGATACGCAGTATTTT; CDR3: CASSSHYTDTQYF
D: .; size: .; V: TRBV18; J: TRBJ2-7; DNA: TGTGCCAGCTCACCAGGCGTTGCCTACGAGCAGTACTTC; CDR3: CASSPGVAYEQYF
D: .; size: .; V: TRBV2; J: TRBJ1-5; DNA: TGTGCCAGCAGTGAAAACCCGGGAGACCAGCCCCAGCATTTT; CDR3: CASSENPGDQPQHF
D: TRBD1; size: .; V: TRBV11-2; J: TRBJ1-2; DNA: TGTGCCAGCAGCTTAGTGGGGACAGGGAACTATGGCTACACCTTC; CDR3: CASSLVGTGNYGYTF
D: TRBD1; size: once; V: TRBV4-2; J: TRBJ2-1; DNA: TGTGCCAGCAGCCAACAGACAGGGGGCGTCTACAATGAGCAGTTCTTC; CDR3: CASSQQTGGVYNEQFF
D: .; size: once; V: TRBV5-4; J: TRBJ2-7; DNA: TGTGCCAGCAGCTTGGCCGGAAGGGAGAAGACCTACGAGCAGTACTTC; CDR3: CASSLAGREKTYEQYF
D: .; size: .; V: TRBV14; J: TRBJ1-1; DNA: TGTGCCAGCAGCCAAGAACTTTACACTGAAGCTTTCTTT; CDR3: CASSQELYTEAFF
D: .; size: .; V: TRBV18; J: TRBJ2-5; DNA: TGTGCCAGCTCCCACCTCCCGGGACTTCGAACGCTTCAAGAGACCCAGTACTTC; CDR3: CASSHLPGLRTLQETQYF
D: TRBD1; size: .; V: TRBV5-6; J: TRBJ2-7; DNA: TGTGCCAGCTATTTGACAGGGTCCCCCTACGAGCAGTACTTC; CDR3: CASYLTGSPYEQYF
D: .; size: .; V: TRBV6-1; J: TRBJ2-7; DNA: TGTGCCAGCAGTGAAGGATCACCTTATAAGGGCGAGCAGTACTTC; CDR3: CASSEGSPYKGEQYF
D: .; size: .; V: TRBV18; J: TRBJ2-1; DNA: TGTGCCAGCTCACCCCTCGGGCTTACCTACAATGAGCAGTTCTTC; CDR3: CASSPLGLTYNEQFF
D: .; size: .; V: TRBV30; J: TRBJ1-1; DNA: TGTGCCTGGAGTGTAAGGGCCAGGGGTGAAGCTTTCTTT; CDR3: CAWSVRARGEAFF
D: .; size: .; V: TRBV7-2; J: TRBJ1-2; DNA: TGTGCCAGCAGCTTACAGTTTCATGGGGGCTACACCTTC; CDR3: CASSLQFHGGYTF
D: TRBD1; size: .; V: TRBV5-1; J: TRBJ2-7; DNA: TGCGCCAGCAGCAAGGACAGGGCAGCCTACGAGCAGTACTTC; CDR3: CASSKDRAAYEQYF
D: .; size: .; V: TRBV2; J: TRBJ2-2; DNA: TGTGCCAGCAGCCTTCTGGGCACCGGGGAGCTGTTTTTT; CDR3: CASSLLGTGELFF
D: .; size: .; V: TRBV9; J: TRBJ1-3; DNA: TGTGCCAGCAGCGTAGAGTACGGCGTAGGAAACACCATATATTTT; CDR3: CASSVEYGVGNTIYF
D: .; size: once; V: TRBV25-1; J: TRBJ1-6; DNA: TGTGCCAGCAGCGGGGGGTTAGATTCGAGCTCCTATAATTCACCCCTCCACTTT; CDR3: CASSGGLDSSSYNSPLHF
D: TRBD2; size: .; V: TRBV5-4; J: TRBJ2-2; DNA: TGTGCCAGCAGCACGGGGGGACTAGCGAGTACCGGGGAGCTGTTTTTT; CDR3: CASSTGGLASTGELFF
D: .; size: .; V: TRBV6-5; J: TRBJ1-1; DNA: TGTGCCAGCAGTCCCAGGGTCGAATGGAACACTGAAGCTTTCTTT; CDR3: CASSPRVEWNTEAFF
D: .; size: .; V: TRBV9; J: TRBJ2-3; DNA: TGTGCCAGCACGAGAGGGGACACAGATACGCAGTATTTT; CDR3: CASTRGDTDTQYF
D: TRBD2; size: .; V: TRBV5-6; J: TRBJ2-5; DNA: TGTGCCAGCAGCTTGGGGGCGGGAGGACCTCAAGAGACCCAGTACTTC; CDR3: CASSLGAGGPQETQYF
D: .; size: .; V: TRBV5-4; J: TRBJ2-7; DNA: TGTGCCAGCAGCACCACGACTCGCAGCTCCTACGAGCAGTACTTC; CDR3: CASSTTTRSSYEQYF
D: .; size: .; V: TRBV2; J: TRBJ2-4; DNA: TGTGCCAGCAGTGAAGAAATGAGCAGTCTAGCCAAAAACATTCAGTACTTC; CDR3: CASSEEMSSLAKNIQYF
D: .; size: .; V: TRBV27; J: TRBJ1-6; DNA: TGTGCCAGCAGTCTGGGCAGCAATTCACCCCTCCACTTT; CDR3: CASSLGSNSPLHF
D: .; size: .; V: TRBV28; J: TRBJ2-7; DNA: TGTGCCAGCAGTCAAAGGTTCCTAGCGCCTACCTACGAGCAGTACTTC; CDR3: CASSQRFLAPTYEQYF
D: TRBD2; size: .; V: TRBV7-2; J: TRBJ2-5; DNA: TGTGCCAGCAGCTTAATGGAGCGGGGGAGGGGGACCCAGTACTTC; CDR3: CASSLMERGRGTQYF
D: .; size: .; V: TRBV7-8; J: TRBJ1-5; DNA: TGTGCCAGCAGCGCAGGGTCGGGGAGTCAGCCCCAGCATTTT; CDR3: CASSAGSGSQPQHF
D: TRBD2; size: .; V: TRBV5-1; J: TRBJ2-1; DNA: TGCGCCAGCAGCTTGGGACTAGCGGGAGTCCTCCGAAGCTCCTACAATGAGCAGTTCTTC; CDR3: CASSLGLAGVLRSSYNEQFF
D: .; size: .; V: TRBV7-2; J: TRBJ1-3; DNA: TGTGCCAGCAGCCTTCCGGGCTCTGGAAACACCATATATTTT; CDR3: CASSLPGSGNTIYF
D: .; size: .; V: TRBV21-1; J: TRBJ2-7; DNA: TGTGCCAGCAGCAAATGGGGGGCCGAGTACTTC; CDR3: CASSKWGAEYF
D: TRBD1; size: .; V: TRBV19; J: TRBJ1-5; DNA: TGTGCCAGCGGATCACAGGGGGCCCCGGGTCAGCCCCAGCATTTT; CDR3: CASGSQGAPGQPQHF
D: TRBD2; size: .; V: TRBV4-1; J: TRBJ2-7; DNA: TGCGCCAGCAGCGGAGCCGGACTAGTTGGCGAGCAGTACTTC; CDR3: CASSGAGLVGEQYF
D: TRBD1; size: .; V: TRBV29-1; J: TRBJ1-1; DNA: TGCAGCGTTACCGGGACAGGAAGAAATGAAGCTTTCTTT; CDR3: CSVTGTGRNEAFF
D: .; size: once; V: TRBV10-2; J: TRBJ2-2; DNA: TGCGCCAGTTGCTTACACAGGTCTAACACCGGGGAGCTGTTTTTT; CDR3: CASCLHRSNTGELFF
D: .; size: once; V: TRBV27; J: TRBJ1-5; DNA: TGTGCCAGCAGTTTTGCAGGGACGGGACAGCCCCAGCATTTT; CDR3: CASSFAGTGQPQHF
D: .; size: once; V: TRBV4-2; J: TRBJ2-7; DNA: TGTGCCAGCAGCCAGGACTTACGGGGATACTTC; CDR3: CASSQDLRGYF
D: .; size: .; V: TRBV18; J: TRBJ2-3; DNA: TGTGCCAGCTCACCTTCGATGGACATCAGCACAGATACGCAGTATTTT; CDR3: CASSPSMDISTDTQYF
D: TRBD2; size: .; V: TRBV7-9; J: TRBJ2-5; DNA: TGTGCCAGCAGCTTAGCCGGGAGGGCCCAAGAGACCCAGTACTTC; CDR3: CASSLAGRAQETQYF
D: TRBD2; size: .; V: TRBV6-1; J: TRBJ2-7; DNA: TGTGCCAGCATTACAGCGGGGGACTCCTACGAGCAGTACTTC; CDR3: CASITAGDSYEQYF
D: .; size: .; V: TRBV6-5; J: TRBJ2-3; DNA: TGTGCCAGCAGTTACTCGTCCGGGGGTCAAGATACGCAGTATTTT; CDR3: CASSYSSGGQDTQYF
D: TRBD2; size: .; V: TRBV7-9; J: TRBJ2-5; DNA: TGTGCCAGCAGCTTAGCGCTAGCGGGAGAGACCCAGTACTTC; CDR3: CASSLALAGETQYF
D: .; size: .; V: TRBV28; J: TRBJ2-5; DNA: TGTGCCAGCAGTTCCCGAGCAGGGTGGGAGACCCAGTACTTC; CDR3: CASSSRAGWETQYF
D: .; size: .; V: TRBV5-5; J: TRBJ1-4; DNA: TGTGCCAGCAGAATAACAGGGTCTGAAAAACTGTTTTTT; CDR3: CASRITGSEKLFF
D: TRBD1; size: .; V: TRBV28; J: TRBJ1-1; DNA: TGTGCCAGCAGGACAGGGAATATTGAAGCTTTCTTT; CDR3: CASRTGNIEAFF
D: .; size: .; V: TRBV5-1; J: TRBJ1-3; DNA: TGCGCCAGCAGCTTGGACATCCGCGCCTCTGGAAACACCATATATTTT; CDR3: CASSLDIRASGNTIYF
D: .; size: once; V: TRBV2; J: TRBJ1-2; DNA: TGTGCCAGCAGTTCGACAGTTAGTTTAATCTTC; CDR3: CASSSTVSLIF
D: .; size: .; V: TRBV5-4; J: TRBJ1-1; DNA: TGTGCCAGCAGCCCCCAACAGGGCTCCACTGAAGCTTTCTTT; CDR3: CASSPQQGSTEAFF
D: .; size: .; V: TRBV19; J: TRBJ1-1; DNA: TGTGCCTCTACGGGGGGCGCTGAAGCTTTCTTT; CDR3: CASTGGAEAFF
D: .; size: .; V: TRBV28; J: TRBJ2-2; DNA: TGTGCCAGCAGTCAGGGAGCCACCGGGGAGCTGTTTTTT; CDR3: CASSQGATGELFF
D: .; size: .; V: TRBV10-1; J: TRBJ2-5; DNA: TGCGCCAGCAGTGAGTCGGGGCCGGGGGAGACCCAGTACTTC; CDR3: CASSESGPGETQYF
D: .; size: .; V: TRBV10-3; J: TRBJ1-1; DNA: TGTGCCATCCTTAAGGGTATACAGGGCAACACTGAAGCTTTCTTT; CDR3: CAILKGIQGNTEAFF
D: TRBD1; size: once; V: TRBV10-1; J: TRBJ2-3; DNA: TGCGCCAGCAGTGAAAGACAGGGGCGCACAGATACGCAGTATTTT; CDR3: CASSERQGRTDTQYF
D: .; size: .; V: TRBV2; J: TRBJ1-2; DNA: TGTGCCAGCACCAGGGGCCTTAACTATGGCTACACCTTC; CDR3: CASTRGLNYGYTF
D: .; size: .; V: TRBV5-1; J: TRBJ1-2; DNA: TGCGCCAGCAGCATAGACTATGGCTACACCTTC; CDR3: CASSIDYGYTF
D: .; size: .; V: TRBV5-1; J: TRBJ1-1; DNA: TGCGCCAGCAGCTCGCGCGATGGGAACACTGAAGCTTTCTTT; CDR3: CASSSRDGNTEAFF
D: TRBD2; size: .; V: TRBV5-1; J: TRBJ2-1; DNA: TGCGCCAGCAGCGGGGGGTCTAGCGGGGAGTACAATGAGCAGTTCTTC; CDR3: CASSGGSSGEYNEQFF